This entry describes one TCR beta chain. The table lists this clonotype with many counts. Its recognized antigen is unknown. Per-base quality was not reported, and no clone a single base away is much larger than it. The data are from a study of CD8 T cells in ankylosing spondylitis (dated by TCRdb to about 2017). At the level of the whole study: To find TCR variants linked to disease, the study profiled T cell receptor beta repertoires in ankylosing spondylitis patients and healthy donors. The whole study cohort included under 140 healthy donors and 25 ankylosing spondylitis patients. Peripheral blood was sampled, and synovial fluid was also collected from ankylosing spondylitis patients.

The run used an Illumina HiSeq 2500. Quantitative 5'-RACE with molecular barcodes was used to prepare TCR beta libraries. Concerning the study's data processing: A new computational method based on a probabilistic model of VDJ rearrangement was used to identify disease-linked TCR variants. TCRdb cleaned the public reads at Q25 with fastp, built clones with MiXCR and kept in-frame beta chains. Every CDR3 protein is listed once, alongside the most common genes and DNA of its rows. TCRdb's processing, not the study's, gives the V and J calls here. Counted in this sample were around 150,000 distinct CDR3 sequences; around 17% of them appeared once. Approximately 8% of the sample is taken by the ten largest. V and J are truncated by 3 bases and 2 bases respectively, leaving an intervening sequence of 10 bases. The CDR3 spans 14 residues, from the cysteine through the phenylalanine. Just the 42-base CDR3 DNA is kept, in frame starting at base 1.

General conclusions and limits of the study: Some motif variants were previously reported in synovial fluid and blood of reactive arthritis patients, suggesting common disease-initiation mechanisms. The disease-linked clones showed a CD8+ phenotype and occurred at relatively low frequencies in peripheral blood. A TCR beta motif of several highly homologous amino acid variants appeared characteristic of blood from ankylosing spondylitis patients. According to the report, matched synovial fluid samples from ankylosing spondylitis patients were significantly enriched for the disease-linked clones.

The TCR sequence derives from a male donor with ankylosing spondylitis or in good health (not recorded which). The sequence is built from TRBV12-3 or TRBV12-4 and TRBJ1-1, and TRBD1 may be the D gene, going by 5 matching bases. What was sequenced was blood, either unsorted or a sorted T cell fraction (not recorded which). The CDR3 reads as follows: CASSFEGPNTEAFF. The nucleotide sequence is given as TGTGCCAGCAGTTTCGAGGGGCCCAACACTGAAGCTTTCTTT.